The subject of this entry is one T cell receptor (beta chain). The antigen is unknown. These data belong to a study of beta chain features in type 1 diabetes. Study-level points and caveats: Among patients, naive, central memory and Treg TCRB repertoires appeared more similar than among healthy donors. Diminished insertions and augmented deletions at VDJ junctions characterized type 1 diabetes patients.

Every bit of the isolated RNA underwent reverse transcription, so sequencing read expressed TCRB transcripts. The read count averaged roughly 4 million across naive, central memory and regulatory T cell samples. Assay used: immunoSEQ multiplex PCR; TCRdb lists only in-frame clones, some missing. The sample holds roughly 400,000 clones, about 15% seen once. The CDR3 is 12 residues long. Losses at the gene ends were 5 bases for V and 6 bases for J; bases not matched to a gene: 2. From germline, CDR1 is SQVTM and CDR2 ANQGSEA. The clonotype was recovered from a woman between 18 and 29 years old in good health. This chain connects TRBV29-1 to TRBJ1-5; 9 bases line up with TRBD1. The sample consisted of naive CD4+ T cells from blood. The CDR3 loop is CSVRQGVQPQHF. CDR3 in DNA: TGCAGCGTTAGACAGGGGGTTCAGCCCCAGCATTTT.